These T cell receptor beta chains were read from a single sample in a study of blood T cell repertoires in COVID-19. The method was immunoSEQ multiplex PCR; TCRdb's version includes in-frame clones alone and lacks a portion of them. In the table there are 350,000 to 450,000 clones, about 89% of which are singletons. The sequenced material came from peripheral blood. These receptors were taken from a woman between 40 and 50 years old with COVID-19, enrolled during active disease. Each CDR3 is given with its conserved first and last residue. A D gene is named only where the DNA matches it firmly. For some rows the clone size is stated as once, few or many, or as a class when expanded; others skip it.

d_gene: TRBD1
j_gene: TRBJ2-1
v_gene: TRBV7-9
abundance: .
CDR3nt: TGTGCCAGCAGCTCGACCCGATGGAAGGGGGACAGCTCCTACAATGAGCAGTTCTTC
CDR3aa: CASSSTRWKGDSSYNEQFF

d_gene: .
j_gene: TRBJ1-3
v_gene: TRBV18
abundance: .
CDR3nt: TGTGCCAGCTCACCATTCTTTCTGCGGGTGGCCGGAAACACCATATATTTT
CDR3aa: CASSPFFLRVAGNTIYF

d_gene: TRBD1
j_gene: TRBJ1-4
v_gene: TRBV6-5
abundance: .
CDR3nt: TGTGCCAGCAGGTCGGGAGACAGGGATGAAAAACTGTTTTTT
CDR3aa: CASRSGDRDEKLFF

d_gene: .
j_gene: TRBJ1-2
v_gene: TRBV6-5
abundance: few
CDR3nt: TGTGCCAGCAGTTACGCCGGTTCTAACTATGGCTACACCTTC
CDR3aa: CASSYAGSNYGYTF

d_gene: TRBD1
j_gene: TRBJ1-1
v_gene: TRBV11-2
abundance: .
CDR3nt: TGTGCCAGCAGCTTAGCTGACAGGGACGACACTGAAGCTTTCTTT
CDR3aa: CASSLADRDDTEAFF

d_gene: .
j_gene: TRBJ1-2
v_gene: TRBV12-5
abundance: .
CDR3nt: TGTGCTAGTGGTTTTACAGGGCCCAGAGGCTACACCTTC
CDR3aa: CASGFTGPRGYTF

d_gene: .
j_gene: TRBJ1-2
v_gene: TRBV30
abundance: .
CDR3nt: TGTGCCTGGATCCCAGGGAGGGAGGGTGGCTACACCTTC
CDR3aa: CAWIPGREGGYTF

d_gene: TRBD2
j_gene: TRBJ2-2
v_gene: TRBV23-1
abundance: once
CDR3nt: TGCGCCAGCAGTCACCCCTCGGAGGCGGGGGGAAGGGACGGGGAGCTGTTTTTT
CDR3aa: CASSHPSEAGGRDGELFF

d_gene: TRBD1
j_gene: TRBJ1-3
v_gene: TRBV19
abundance: .
CDR3nt: TGTGCCAGTGGACAGGGGGCGGTGAACACCATATATTTT
CDR3aa: CASGQGAVNTIYF

d_gene: TRBD2
j_gene: TRBJ2-1
v_gene: TRBV2
abundance: .
CDR3nt: TGTGCCAGCACCTATAGCGGGGGGGCCAACAATGAGCAGTTCTTC
CDR3aa: CASTYSGGANNEQFF

d_gene: TRBD2
j_gene: TRBJ2-7
v_gene: TRBV27
abundance: .
CDR3nt: TGTGCCAGCAGTTTATCTACCCCGGGACTAGCGGACCCCTACGAGCAGTACTTC
CDR3aa: CASSLSTPGLADPYEQYF

d_gene: .
j_gene: TRBJ2-1
v_gene: TRBV12-5
abundance: .
CDR3nt: TGTGCTAGTGAAATTGGGTCAGGGGCAAATGAGCAGTTCTTC
CDR3aa: CASEIGSGANEQFF

d_gene: TRBD2
j_gene: TRBJ2-7
v_gene: TRBV2
abundance: .
CDR3nt: TGTGCCATAGCAGGACTAGCGGCCGTCTCCTACGAGCAGTACTTC
CDR3aa: CAIAGLAAVSYEQYF

d_gene: .
j_gene: TRBJ1-4
v_gene: TRBV3-1/TRBV3-2
abundance: .
CDR3nt: TGTGCCAGCAGCCAAGAGGAGGAAAAACTGTTTTTT
CDR3aa: CASSQEEEKLFF

d_gene: TRBD2
j_gene: TRBJ2-3
v_gene: TRBV7-9
abundance: once
CDR3nt: TGTGCCAGCGGGCTATTGGGACTAGCGGGGTCGGATACGCAGTATTTT
CDR3aa: CASGLLGLAGSDTQYF

d_gene: TRBD2
j_gene: TRBJ2-1
v_gene: TRBV9
abundance: .
CDR3nt: TGTGCCAGCAGCTCACGACTAGCGGGAATCTCCTACAATGAGCAGTTCTTC
CDR3aa: CASSSRLAGISYNEQFF

d_gene: .
j_gene: TRBJ1-1
v_gene: TRBV5-1
abundance: .
CDR3nt: TGCGCCAGCAGCTTTGCTACCGTGAACACTGAAGCTTTCTTT
CDR3aa: CASSFATVNTEAFF

d_gene: .
j_gene: TRBJ2-1
v_gene: TRBV30
abundance: .
CDR3nt: TGTGCCTGGAGTGGGGGGGAGTTCTCCTACAATGAGCAGTTCTTC
CDR3aa: CAWSGGEFSYNEQFF

d_gene: .
j_gene: TRBJ2-5
v_gene: TRBV29-1
abundance: .
CDR3nt: TGCAGCGTTGAAAGGGCCCTAGCGATGCAAGAGACCCAGTACTTC
CDR3aa: CSVERALAMQETQYF

d_gene: TRBD1
j_gene: TRBJ1-6
v_gene: TRBV5-5
abundance: .
CDR3nt: TGTGCCAGCAGCTTCGTATTCCTGGGACAGGGTAGTTCACCCCTCCACTTT
CDR3aa: CASSFVFLGQGSSPLHF

d_gene: .
j_gene: TRBJ2-7
v_gene: TRBV2
abundance: .
CDR3nt: TGTGCCAGCGGGCCCGAGTTTTACGAGCAGTACTTC
CDR3aa: CASGPEFYEQYF

d_gene: .
j_gene: TRBJ2-1
v_gene: TRBV27
abundance: few
CDR3nt: TGTGCCAGCAGTTTTCAGTGGGGGGATGAGCAGTTCTTC
CDR3aa: CASSFQWGDEQFF

d_gene: TRBD1
j_gene: TRBJ1-2
v_gene: TRBV5-1
abundance: few
CDR3nt: TGCGCCAGCAGCGGGACAGGGGGCTCCTTTGGTGGCTACACCTTC
CDR3aa: CASSGTGGSFGGYTF

d_gene: TRBD1
j_gene: TRBJ2-5
v_gene: TRBV7-9
abundance: .
CDR3nt: TGTGCCAGCAGCTTAGAACCCGGACAGGAGACACAAGAGACCCAGTACTTC
CDR3aa: CASSLEPGQETQETQYF

d_gene: TRBD2
j_gene: TRBJ2-1
v_gene: TRBV23-1
abundance: .
CDR3nt: TGCGCCAGCAGTCAACGTCTGACTAGCGGCAAAAGGAATGAGCAGTTCTTC
CDR3aa: CASSQRLTSGKRNEQFF

d_gene: .
j_gene: TRBJ1-1
v_gene: TRBV9
abundance: .
CDR3nt: TGTGCCAGCAGCGTAGGAGAAGACAGACCGAACACTGAAGCTTTCTTT
CDR3aa: CASSVGEDRPNTEAFF

d_gene: .
j_gene: TRBJ1-1
v_gene: TRBV9
abundance: .
CDR3nt: TGTGCCAGCAGCGCTGGGGGGATGACTGAAGCTTTCTTT
CDR3aa: CASSAGGMTEAFF

d_gene: .
j_gene: TRBJ2-1
v_gene: TRBV5-4
abundance: .
CDR3nt: TGTGCCAGCAGCTTTGGTGGGGGCGACTACAATGAGCAGTTCTTC
CDR3aa: CASSFGGGDYNEQFF

d_gene: TRBD1
j_gene: TRBJ1-1
v_gene: TRBV30
abundance: once
CDR3nt: TGTGCCTGGAGTGTGGGGACAGGGAGAGCTTTCTTT
CDR3aa: CAWSVGTGRAFF

d_gene: TRBD1
j_gene: TRBJ1-6
v_gene: TRBV9
abundance: .
CDR3nt: TGTGCCAGCTCGGACAGGGGTAGTTCACCCCTCCACTTT
CDR3aa: CASSDRGSSPLHF

d_gene: TRBD1
j_gene: TRBJ2-7
v_gene: TRBV6-2/TRBV6-3
abundance: .
CDR3nt: TGTGCCAGCAGTTACCCGGACAGGGGGGTTTCCGAGCAGTACTTC
CDR3aa: CASSYPDRGVSEQYF

d_gene: .
j_gene: TRBJ2-1
v_gene: TRBV27
abundance: .
CDR3nt: TGTGCCAGCAGTTTACAGGGAGGTATAAATGAGCAGTTCTTC
CDR3aa: CASSLQGGINEQFF

d_gene: .
j_gene: TRBJ1-2
v_gene: TRBV9
abundance: .
CDR3nt: TGTGCCAGCAGCGATCATACTAGGGGGTACTATGGCTACACCTTC
CDR3aa: CASSDHTRGYYGYTF

d_gene: TRBD2
j_gene: TRBJ2-5
v_gene: TRBV5-6
abundance: .
CDR3nt: TGTGCCAGCAGCTCGGGGAGGGACGAGGAGACCCAGTACTTC
CDR3aa: CASSSGRDEETQYF

d_gene: TRBD2
j_gene: TRBJ2-1
v_gene: TRBV5-6
abundance: .
CDR3nt: TGTGCCAGCAGCTTGGGGTGGCTAGCGGGCGGCAATGAGCAGTTCTTC
CDR3aa: CASSLGWLAGGNEQFF

d_gene: TRBD1
j_gene: TRBJ1-2
v_gene: TRBV28
abundance: .
CDR3nt: TGTGCCAGCAGGAAGGGACAGGGATGGAATGGCTACACCTTC
CDR3aa: CASRKGQGWNGYTF

d_gene: TRBD2
j_gene: TRBJ2-1
v_gene: TRBV19
abundance: .
CDR3nt: TGTGCCAGTAGTGCGACCCCCCTAGCGGGAGTTAGGGGTGAGCAGTTCTTC
CDR3aa: CASSATPLAGVRGEQFF

d_gene: .
j_gene: TRBJ1-5
v_gene: TRBV27
abundance: .
CDR3nt: TGTGCCAGCAGTATACAAGGGGATAAGGAGAATCAGCCCCAGCATTTT
CDR3aa: CASSIQGDKENQPQHF

d_gene: .
j_gene: TRBJ2-5
v_gene: TRBV4-1
abundance: .
CDR3nt: TGCGCCAGCAGCCAGCGACAGGGAGGAGAGACCCAGTACTTC
CDR3aa: CASSQRQGGETQYF

d_gene: .
j_gene: TRBJ1-1
v_gene: TRBV7-9
abundance: .
CDR3nt: TGTGCCAGCAGCTTAGAAGCCGGAGCTGAAGCTTTCTTT
CDR3aa: CASSLEAGAEAFF

d_gene: TRBD1
j_gene: TRBJ1-6
v_gene: TRBV27
abundance: .
CDR3nt: TGTGCCAGCAGTTTACGTCCCGGGACAGGGTCGAATTCACCCCTCCACTTT
CDR3aa: CASSLRPGTGSNSPLHF

d_gene: .
j_gene: TRBJ2-5
v_gene: TRBV11-2
abundance: .
CDR3nt: TGTGCCAGCAGCCTCTCCGGGGGACGGGAGACCCAGTACTTC
CDR3aa: CASSLSGGRETQYF